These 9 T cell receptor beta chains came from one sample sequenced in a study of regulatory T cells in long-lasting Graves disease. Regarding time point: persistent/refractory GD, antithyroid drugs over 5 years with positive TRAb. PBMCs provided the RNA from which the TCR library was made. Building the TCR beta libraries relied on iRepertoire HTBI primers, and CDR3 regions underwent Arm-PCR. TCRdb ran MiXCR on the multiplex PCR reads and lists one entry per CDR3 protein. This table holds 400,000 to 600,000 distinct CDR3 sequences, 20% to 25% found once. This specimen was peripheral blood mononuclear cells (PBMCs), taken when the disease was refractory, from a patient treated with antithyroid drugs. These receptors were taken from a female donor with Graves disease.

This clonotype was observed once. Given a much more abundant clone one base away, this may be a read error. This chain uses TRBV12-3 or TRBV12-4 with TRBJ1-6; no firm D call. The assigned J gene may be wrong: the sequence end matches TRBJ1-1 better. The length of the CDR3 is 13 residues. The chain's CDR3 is CASSDRWETDAFF. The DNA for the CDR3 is TGTGCCAGCAGTGATCGTTGGGAAACTGACGCTTTCTTT.

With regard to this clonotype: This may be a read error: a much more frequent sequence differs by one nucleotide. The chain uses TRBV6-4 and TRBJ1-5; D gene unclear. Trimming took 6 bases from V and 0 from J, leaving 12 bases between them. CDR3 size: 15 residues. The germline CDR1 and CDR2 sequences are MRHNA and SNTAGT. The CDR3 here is CASSEFPDSNQPQHF. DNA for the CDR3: TGTGCCAGCAGCGAATTTCCCGATAGCAATCAGCCCCAGCATTTT.

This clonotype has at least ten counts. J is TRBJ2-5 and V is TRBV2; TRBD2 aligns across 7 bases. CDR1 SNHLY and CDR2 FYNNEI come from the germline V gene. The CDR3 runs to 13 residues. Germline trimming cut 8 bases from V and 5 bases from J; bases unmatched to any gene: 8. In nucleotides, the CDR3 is TGTGCCAGCGGGAGGGCCGCGAGGGAGACCCAGTACTTC. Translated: CASGRAARETQYF.

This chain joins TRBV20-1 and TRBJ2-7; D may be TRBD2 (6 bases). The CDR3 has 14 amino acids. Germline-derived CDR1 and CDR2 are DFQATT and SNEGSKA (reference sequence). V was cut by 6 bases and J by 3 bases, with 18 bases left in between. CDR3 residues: CSAEPRRGDYEQYF. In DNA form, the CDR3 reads TGCAGTGCAGAACCCAGGCGGGGAGACTACGAGCAGTACTTC.

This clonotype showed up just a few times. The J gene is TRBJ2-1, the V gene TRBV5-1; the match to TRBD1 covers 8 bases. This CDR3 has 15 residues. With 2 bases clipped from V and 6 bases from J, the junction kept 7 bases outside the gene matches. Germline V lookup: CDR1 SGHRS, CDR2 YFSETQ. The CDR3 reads CASSFFSGQGNEQFF. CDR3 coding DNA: TGCGCCAGCAGCTTCTTTTCAGGACAGGGCAATGAGCAGTTCTTC.

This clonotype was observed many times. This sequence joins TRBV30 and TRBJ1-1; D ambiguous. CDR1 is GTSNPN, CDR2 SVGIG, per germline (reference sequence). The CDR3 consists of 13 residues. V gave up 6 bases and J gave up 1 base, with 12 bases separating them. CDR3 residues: CACSRIKNTEAFF. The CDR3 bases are TGTGCCTGCTCCAGGATCAAGAACACTGAAGCTTTCTTT.

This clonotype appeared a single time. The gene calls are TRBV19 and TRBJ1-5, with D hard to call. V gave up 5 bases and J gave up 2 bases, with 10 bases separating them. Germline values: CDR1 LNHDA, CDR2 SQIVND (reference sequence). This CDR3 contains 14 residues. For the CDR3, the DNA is TGTGCCAGTAGTCCAAATGGTCGCAATCAGCCCCAGCATTTT. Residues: CASSPNGRNQPQHF.

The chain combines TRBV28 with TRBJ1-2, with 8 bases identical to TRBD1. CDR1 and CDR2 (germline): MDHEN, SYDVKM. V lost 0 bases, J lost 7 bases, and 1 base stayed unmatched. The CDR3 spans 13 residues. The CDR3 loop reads CASSLWTGAGYTF. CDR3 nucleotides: TGTGCCAGCAGTTTATGGACAGGGGCTGGCTACACCTTC.

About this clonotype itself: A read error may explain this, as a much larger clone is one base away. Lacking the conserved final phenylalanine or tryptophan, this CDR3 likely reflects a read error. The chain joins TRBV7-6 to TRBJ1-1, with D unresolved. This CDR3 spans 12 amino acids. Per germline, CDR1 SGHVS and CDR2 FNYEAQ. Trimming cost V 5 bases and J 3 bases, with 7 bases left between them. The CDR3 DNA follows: TGTGCCAGCAGCCCCGATTACACTGAAGCTTTCTCT. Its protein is CASSPDYTEAFS.